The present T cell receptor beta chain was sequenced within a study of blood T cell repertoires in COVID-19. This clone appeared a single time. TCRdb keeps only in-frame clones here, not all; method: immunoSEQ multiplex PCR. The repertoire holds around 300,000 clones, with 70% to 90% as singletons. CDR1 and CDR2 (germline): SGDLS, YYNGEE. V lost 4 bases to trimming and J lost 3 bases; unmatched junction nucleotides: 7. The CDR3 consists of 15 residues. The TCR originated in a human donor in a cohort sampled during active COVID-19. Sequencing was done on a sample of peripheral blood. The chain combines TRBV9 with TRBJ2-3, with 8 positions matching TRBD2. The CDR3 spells CASSFTGGRTDTQYF. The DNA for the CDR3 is TGTGCCAGCAGCTTCACGGGGGGGCGAACAGATACGCAGTATTTT. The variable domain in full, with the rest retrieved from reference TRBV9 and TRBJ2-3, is DSGVTQTPKHLITATGQRVTLRCSPRSGDLSVYWYQQSLDQGLQFLIQYYNGEERAKGNILERFSAQQFPDLHSELNLSSLELGDSALYFCASSFTGGRTDTQYFGPGTRLTVL.